The clone carrying this TCR beta chain is classed as medium-sized. Its cognate antigen is unknown. Sorting of live CD3+CD8+TCRalphabeta+ cells by PD-1 and/or TIGIT gave four subsets. The QIAseq Immune Repertoire TCR panel built the libraries from roughly 16 ng of total RNA. One entry per CDR3 protein, called by TCRdb with MiXCR from the reads. Among about 1,000 distinct CDR3 sequences listed, 5.8% were seen once. This sample stems from a study of circulating CD8 cells and anti-PD-1 response in melanoma. Findings and limits, study-wide: Under 8% of TRB clonotypes were shared between subsets at M1.

Trimming cost V 10 bases and J 5 bases; bases outside gene matches: 12. The CDR3 has 15 amino acids. Germline CDR1 reads PRHDT; CDR2 reads FYEKMQ (reference sequence). V and J are TRBV13 and TRBJ2-2, with 8 nucleotides matching TRBD1. This sample comprised CD8+ T cells from PBMCs, obtained at baseline or after one month of anti-PD-1 therapy (not recorded which). The receptor's source is a human donor with melanoma. CDR3 in amino acids: CATGTGGGRTGELFF. The DNA for the CDR3 is TGTGCCACCGGAACAGGGGGTGGAAGAACCGGGGAGCTGTTTTTT. Full variable domain (rest looked up from reference TRBV13 and TRBJ2-2): AAGVIQSPRHLIKEKRETATLKCYPIPRHDTVYWYQQGPGQDPQFLISFYEKMQSDKGSIPDRFSAQQFSDYHSELNMSSLELGDSALYFCATGTGGGRTGELFFGEGSRLTVL.